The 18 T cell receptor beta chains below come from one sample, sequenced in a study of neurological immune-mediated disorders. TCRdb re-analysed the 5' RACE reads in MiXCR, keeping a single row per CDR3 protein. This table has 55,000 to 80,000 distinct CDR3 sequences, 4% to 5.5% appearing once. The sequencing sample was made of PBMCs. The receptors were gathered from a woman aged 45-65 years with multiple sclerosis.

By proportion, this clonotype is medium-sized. The CDR3 coding sequence is TGTGCCAGCAGTGAAGTGGGTTCTGGGGCCAACGTCCTGACTTTC. Its protein is CASSEVGSGANVLTF. The rearrangement joins TRBV2 to TRBJ2-6; D not certain. CDR3 length: 15 amino acids. In germline, CDR1 is SNHLY, CDR2 FYNNEI. V gave up 1 base and J gave up 1 base, with 5 bases separating them. The whole variable domain, filled in from reference TRBV2 and TRBJ2-6, reads EPEVTQTPSHQVTQMGQEVILRCVPISNHLYFYWYRQILGQKVEFLVSFYNNEISEKSEIFDDQFSVERPDGSNFTLKIRSTKLEDSAMYFCASSEVGSGANVLTFGAGSRLTVL.

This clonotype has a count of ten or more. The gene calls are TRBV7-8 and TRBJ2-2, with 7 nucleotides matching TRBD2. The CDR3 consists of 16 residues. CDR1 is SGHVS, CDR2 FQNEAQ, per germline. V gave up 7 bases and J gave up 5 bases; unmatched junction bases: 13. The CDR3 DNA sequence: TGTGCCAGCACCAAGGAGGTAGCGGGCGTGACCGGGGAGCTGTTTTTT. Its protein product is CASTKEVAGVTGELFF.

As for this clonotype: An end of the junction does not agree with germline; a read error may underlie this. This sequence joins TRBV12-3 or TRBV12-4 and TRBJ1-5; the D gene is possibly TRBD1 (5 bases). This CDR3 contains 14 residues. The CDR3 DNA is TGTGCCAGCAGTTTTTACCGGGGGGACCAGCCCCAGAATTTT. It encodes CASSFYRGDQPQNF.

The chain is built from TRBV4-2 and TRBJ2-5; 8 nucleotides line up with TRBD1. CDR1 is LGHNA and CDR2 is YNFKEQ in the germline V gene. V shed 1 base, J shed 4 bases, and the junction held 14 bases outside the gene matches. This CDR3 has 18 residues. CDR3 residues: CASSQALSSGGLGETQYF. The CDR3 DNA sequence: TGTGCCAGCAGCCAAGCCCTCTCTTCAGGGGGCCTGGGAGAGACCCAGTACTTC.

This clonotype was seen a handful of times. The CDR3 loop reads CASSLVTATYEQYF. The CDR3 DNA is TGTGCCAGCAGCTTAGTTACCGCTACCTACGAGCAGTACTTC. V gene TRBV11-2 combines with J gene TRBJ2-7; D is ambiguous. The CDR3 totals 14 residues. Germline V lookup: CDR1 SGHAT, CDR2 FQNNGV. Trimming took off 1 base at V and 2 bases at J, with 9 bases between the two ends.

This CDR3 reads CASSFLKDVAFF. For the CDR3, the DNA is TGTGCCAGCAGTTTTCTTAAGGACGTAGCTTTCTTT. The chain couples TRBV12-3 or TRBV12-4 to TRBJ1-1; no clear D gene. This CDR3 is built from 12 residues. V was clipped by 3 bases and J by 10 bases, with 12 bases between them.

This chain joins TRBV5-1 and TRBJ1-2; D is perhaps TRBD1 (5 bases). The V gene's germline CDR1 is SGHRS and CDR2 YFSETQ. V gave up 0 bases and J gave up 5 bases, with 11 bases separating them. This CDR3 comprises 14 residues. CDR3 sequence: CASSLASGGYGYTF. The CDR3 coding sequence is TGCGCCAGCAGCTTGGCCTCGGGGGGGTATGGCTACACCTTC.

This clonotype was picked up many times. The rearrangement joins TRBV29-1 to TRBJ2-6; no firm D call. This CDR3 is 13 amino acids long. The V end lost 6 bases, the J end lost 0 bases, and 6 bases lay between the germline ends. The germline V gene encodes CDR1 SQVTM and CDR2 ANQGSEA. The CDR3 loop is CSVQVSGANVLTF. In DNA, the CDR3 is TGCAGCGTGCAAGTCTCTGGGGCCAACGTCCTGACTTTC.

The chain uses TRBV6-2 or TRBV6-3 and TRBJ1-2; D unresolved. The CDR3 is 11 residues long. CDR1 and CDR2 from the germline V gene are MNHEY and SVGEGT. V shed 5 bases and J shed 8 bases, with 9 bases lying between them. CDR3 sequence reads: CASSLGNGYTF. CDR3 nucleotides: TGTGCCAGCAGTCTCGGGAACGGCTACACCTTC.

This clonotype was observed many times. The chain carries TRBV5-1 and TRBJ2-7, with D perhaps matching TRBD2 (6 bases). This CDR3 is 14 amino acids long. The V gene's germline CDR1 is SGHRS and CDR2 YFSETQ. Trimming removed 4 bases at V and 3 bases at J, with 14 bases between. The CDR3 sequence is CASSAETGDYEQYF. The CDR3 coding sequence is TGCGCCAGCAGCGCGGAGACGGGGGACTACGAGCAGTACTTC.

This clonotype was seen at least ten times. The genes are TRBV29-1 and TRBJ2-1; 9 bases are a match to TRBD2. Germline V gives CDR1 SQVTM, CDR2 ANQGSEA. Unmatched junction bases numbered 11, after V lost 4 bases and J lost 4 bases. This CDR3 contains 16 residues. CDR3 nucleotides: TGCAGCGTTGGGCTAGCGGGGTCAAGACTTTACAATGAGCAGTTCTTC. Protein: CSVGLAGSRLYNEQFF.

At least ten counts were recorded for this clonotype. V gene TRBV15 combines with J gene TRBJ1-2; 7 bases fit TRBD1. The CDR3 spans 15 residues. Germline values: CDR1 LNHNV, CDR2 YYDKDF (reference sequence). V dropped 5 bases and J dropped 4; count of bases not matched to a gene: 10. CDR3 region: CATSRTGGTVYGYTF. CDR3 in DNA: TGTGCCACCAGCCGCACCGGTGGGACAGTCTATGGCTACACCTTC.

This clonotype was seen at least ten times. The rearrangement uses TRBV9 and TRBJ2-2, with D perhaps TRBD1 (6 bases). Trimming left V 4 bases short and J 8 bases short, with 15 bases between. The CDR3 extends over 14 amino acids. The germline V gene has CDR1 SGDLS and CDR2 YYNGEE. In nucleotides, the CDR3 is TGTGCCAGCAGCTTGGACAGTTCAGAGGGGGAGCTGTTTTTT. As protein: CASSLDSSEGELFF.

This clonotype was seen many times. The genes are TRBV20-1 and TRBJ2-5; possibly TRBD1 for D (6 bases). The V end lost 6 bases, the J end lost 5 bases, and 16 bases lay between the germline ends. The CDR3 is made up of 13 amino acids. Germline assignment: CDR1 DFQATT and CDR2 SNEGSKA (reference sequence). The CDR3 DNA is TGCAGTGCCGGCCCGGGACAAAGGGAGACCCAGTACTTC. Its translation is CSAGPGQRETQYF.

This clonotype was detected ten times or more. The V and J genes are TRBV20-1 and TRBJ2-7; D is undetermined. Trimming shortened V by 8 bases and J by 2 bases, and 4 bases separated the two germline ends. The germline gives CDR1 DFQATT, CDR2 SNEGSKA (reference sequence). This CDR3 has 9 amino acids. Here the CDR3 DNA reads TGCAGTACCACCTACGAGCAGTACTTC. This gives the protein CSTTYEQYF.

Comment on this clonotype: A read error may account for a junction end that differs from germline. The CDR3 region is CSVGEGGLSQPQNF. CDR3 nucleotide sequence: TGCAGCGTTGGGGAGGGGGGATTAAGTCAGCCCCAGAATTTT. The V and J genes are TRBV29-1 and TRBJ1-5, with D possibly being TRBD1 (6 bases). Per germline, CDR1 SQVTM and CDR2 ANQGSEA. CDR3 length: 14 residues.

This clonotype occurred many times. The CDR3 reads CASSVFSGTSGGDEQFF. DNA of the CDR3: TGTGCCAGCAGCGTATTCTCCGGGACTAGCGGGGGGGATGAGCAGTTCTTC. This chain joins TRBV9 and TRBJ2-1; the match to TRBD2 covers 16 bases. The CDR3 sequence is 17 residues long. The germline V gene has CDR1 SGDLS and CDR2 YYNGEE. With 1 base clipped from V and 8 bases from J, the junction kept 6 bases outside the gene matches.

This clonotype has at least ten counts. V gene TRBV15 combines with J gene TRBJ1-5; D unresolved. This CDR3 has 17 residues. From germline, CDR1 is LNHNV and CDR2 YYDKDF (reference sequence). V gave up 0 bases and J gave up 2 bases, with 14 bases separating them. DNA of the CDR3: TGTGCCACCAGCAGAGAGGCCCTTCTTATACGCAATCAGCCCCAGCATTTT. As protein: CATSREALLIRNQPQHF. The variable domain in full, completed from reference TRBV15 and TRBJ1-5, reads DAMVIQNPRYQVTQFGKPVTLSCSQTLNHNVMYWYQQKSSQAPKLLFHYYDKDFNNEADTPDNFQSRRPNTSFCFLDIRSPGLGDTAMYLCATSREALLIRNQPQHFGDGTRLSIL.